Each of the 2 T cell receptor beta chains below was sequenced from the same sample in a study of T cell repertoires in cytomegalovirus infection. These TCRs are of unknown antigen specificity. Using its own MiXCR run on the reads, TCRdb lists one record per CDR3 protein. Here the sample spans 35,000 to 55,000 distinct CDR3 sequences, roughly a fifth being singletons. The sequenced sample was CD8+ T cells from cultured PBMCs, obtained from culture after CMV antigen stimulation. The receptors here all came from a human donor in good health (CMV status not recorded). Some clones in this sample may be carry-over from other donors' samples.

V and J are TRBV19 and TRBJ2-2; D ambiguous. The V end lost 6 bases, the J end lost 6 bases, and 11 bases lay between the germline ends. Germline-derived CDR1 and CDR2 are LNHDA and SQIVND (reference sequence). This CDR3 is 13 amino acids long. CDR3 protein: CASSPSGPGELFF. For the CDR3, the DNA is TGTGCCAGTAGCCCTTCCGGGCCCGGGGAGCTGTTTTTT. The full variable domain, in which reference TRBV19 and TRBJ2-2 provide the parts outside the CDR3, is DGGITQSPKYLFRKEGQNVTLSCEQNLNHDAMYWYRQDPGQGLRLIYYSQIVNDFQKGDIAEGYSVSREKKESFPLTVTSAQKNPTAFYLCASSPSGPGELFFGEGSRLTVL.

A few counts support this clonotype. The gene calls are TRBV28 and TRBJ1-3; 7 bases fit TRBD1. CDR1 MDHEN and CDR2 SYDVKM come from the germline V gene. Trimming at V came to 5 bases and at J to 4 bases, leaving 8 bases not matched to a gene. This CDR3 has 15 residues. This CDR3 is CASSTTGVVGNTIYF. DNA for the CDR3: TGTGCCAGCAGTACCACAGGGGTAGTAGGAAACACCATATATTTT.